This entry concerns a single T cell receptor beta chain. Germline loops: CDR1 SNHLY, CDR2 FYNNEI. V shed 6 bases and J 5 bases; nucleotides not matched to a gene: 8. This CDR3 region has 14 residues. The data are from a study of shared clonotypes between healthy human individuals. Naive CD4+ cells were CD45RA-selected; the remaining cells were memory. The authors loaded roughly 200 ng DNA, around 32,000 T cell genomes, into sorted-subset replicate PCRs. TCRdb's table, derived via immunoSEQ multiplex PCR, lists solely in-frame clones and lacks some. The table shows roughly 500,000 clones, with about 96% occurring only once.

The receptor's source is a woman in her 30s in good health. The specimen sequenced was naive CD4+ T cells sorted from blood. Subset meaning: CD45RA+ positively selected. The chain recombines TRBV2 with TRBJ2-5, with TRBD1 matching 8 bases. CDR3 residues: CASRDRAGGETQYF. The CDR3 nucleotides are TGTGCCAGCAGGGACAGGGCAGGCGGGGAGACCCAGTACTTC.